What follows are 29 T cell receptor beta chains derived from one specimen sequenced in a study of TET2 disruption in CD19-targeted CAR T cells. Treatment here: autologous CTL019 cells: CD19 CAR with 4-1BB and CD3 zeta domains. These TCRs' antigens remain unknown. Assay used: immunoSEQ multiplex PCR; TCRdb lists only in-frame clones, some missing. The specimen's table records 25,000 to 30,000 clones. Sequencing was performed on CD8- CAR+ T cells sorted from cultured blood T cells, taken for CD19 CAR T cell therapy. Subset of the sample: CD8-negative CAR-positive T cells from the infusion product. The receptors derive from a man between 70 and 80 years old with chronic lymphocytic leukemia.

A remark on this clone: Read coverage stops 3 residues before the CDR3 terminus; the germline J gene supplies the remainder. This chain links TRBV20-1 with TRBJ2-2; D might be TRBD2 (6 bases). This CDR3 is 16 amino acids long. The V and J ends lost 4 bases and 1 base respectively, with 16 bases between them. Germline assignment: CDR1 DFQATT and CDR2 SNEGSKA (reference sequence). CDR3 DNA (partial): TGCAGTGCTACTAGGTTTGGTAGCGGGAACACCGGGGAG. The encoded protein is CSATRFGSGNTGE. The full CDR3 reads CSATRFGSGNTGELFF.

Notes on this clone: The read ends 3 residues before the CDR3 terminus; that terminus is restored from the germline J gene. Different DNA sequences within this sample yield the same CDR3. The chain employs TRBV12-3 or TRBV12-4 and TRBJ1-2; 11 positions agree with TRBD1. The CDR3 sequence is 15 residues long. Trimming at V came to 6 bases and at J to 4 bases, leaving 7 bases not matched to a gene. The DNA read from the CDR3 is TGTGCCAGCAGCCGCAGGACAGGGGGCCTCTATGGC. Protein product: CASSRRTGGLYG. The full CDR3 sequence reads CASSRRTGGLYGYTF.

Concerning this clone itself: The missing CDR3 end, 3 residues past where the read stops, is filled in from the germline J gene. This chain uses TRBV6-4 with TRBJ1-4, with TRBD1 as a possible D gene (6 bases). V gave up 6 bases and J gave up 4 bases, with 15 bases separating them. This CDR3 region has 15 residues. From germline, CDR1 is MRHNA and CDR2 SNTAGT. The sequenced CDR3 bases are TGTGCCAGCAGGGGGGCGAGGCAGTATAATGAAAAA. As protein: CASRGARQYNEK. The CDR3 in full is CASRGARQYNEKLFF.

CDR3 protein: CASSPSKTGNYGYTF. CDR3 DNA (partial): TGTGCCAGCAGTCCTAGTAAGACTGGTAACTATGGC. The rearrangement links TRBV28 to TRBJ1-2; the D is unclear. The DNA ends 3 residues before the CDR3 does, and the rest of the CDR3 is filled in from the germline J gene. V was pared by 5 bases and J by 1 base, with 14 bases between. There are 15 residues in the CDR3. The germline V gene has CDR1 MDHEN and CDR2 SYDVKM.

In regard to this clone: The read is 3 residues too short to cover the CDR3 end, so that end is filled in from the germline J gene. The rearrangement uses TRBV19 and TRBJ1-2; 12 bases agree with TRBD1. Germline loops: CDR1 LNHDA, CDR2 SQIVND (reference sequence). The CDR3 is 15 residues long. The CDR3 here is CASSRAGTGGYDYTF. The DNA read from the CDR3 is TGTGCCAGTAGTAGAGCCGGGACAGGGGGCTACGAC. Based on the CDR3 plus reference TRBV19 and TRBJ1-2, the full variable domain is DGGITQSPKYLFRKEGQNVTLSCEQNLNHDAMYWYRQDPGQGLRLIYYSQIVNDFQKGDIAEGYSVSREKKESFPLTVTSAQKNPTAFYLCASSRAGTGGYDYTFGSGTRLTVV.

Concerning this clone: Germline and junction disagree at one end, which may indicate a read error. The read finishes 3 residues shy of the CDR3 end, and the germline J gene is used to complete it. Other DNA sequences in the sample encode the same CDR3. The genes are TRBV20-1 and TRBJ1-2; TRBD1 aligns across 9 bases. The germline V gene has CDR1 DFQATT and CDR2 SNEGSKA (reference sequence). The CDR3 is made up of 13 amino acids. The covered CDR3 bases are TGCAGTGCTTCACCGGGACAGGGATATGGT. It yields the protein CSASPGQGYG. The complete CDR3 protein is CSASPGQGYGYTF.

Note on this clone: The read ends 3 residues shy of where the CDR3 ends; the end is completed using the germline J gene. The rearrangement joins TRBV28 to TRBJ2-3, with 9 bases lining up with TRBD2. J lost 1 base, V lost 11 bases, and 7 bases had no gene match. Germline V CDR1 and CDR2: MDHEN, SYDVKM. The CDR3 totals 14 residues. CDR3: CAPLAGRCTDTQYF. Incomplete CDR3 DNA: TGTGCCCCCCTAGCGGGGAGGTGCACAGATACG.

On this clone itself: The read finishes 3 residues shy of the CDR3 end, and the germline J gene is used to complete it. The chain links TRBV5-1 to TRBJ2-1, with 8 bases matching TRBD2. The CDR3 covers 14 residues. Germline V gives CDR1 SGHRS, CDR2 YFSETQ. V lost 0 bases to trimming and J lost 7 bases; unmatched junction nucleotides: 3. The part of the CDR3 DNA that was read is TGCGCCAGCAGCTTGGCGGGGGGGGCAAATGAG. This gives the protein CASSLAGGANE. The entire CDR3 protein is CASSLAGGANEQFF.

Note on this clone: Read coverage stops 3 residues before the CDR3 terminus; the germline J gene supplies the remainder. The gene calls are TRBV7-2 and TRBJ1-5, with D uncertain. Germline CDR1 reads SGHTA; CDR2 reads FQGNSA. Trimming stripped 5 bases from V and 9 bases from J, with 14 bases between. The CDR3 runs 13 residues. CDR3 DNA (partial): TGTGCCAGCAGCCTAAGGACGGACTGGCCC. Amino acid sequence: CASSLRTDWP. The full CDR3 reads CASSLRTDWPQHF.

Of note for this clone: From the germline J gene comes the end of the CDR3, since the read stops 3 residues before it. The chain joins TRBV12-3 or TRBV12-4 to TRBJ2-5; tentative D call: TRBD1 (5 bases). V lost 6 bases, J lost 5 bases, and 10 bases lay in between. The CDR3 totals 12 residues. CDR3 in amino acids: CASRGAGETQYF. CDR3 DNA (partial): TGTGCCAGCAGAGGGGCAGGGGAGACC.

A remark on this clone: The sequence runs out 3 residues before the end of the CDR3; the remainder is reconstructed from the germline J gene. The chain joins TRBV5-1 to TRBJ2-5, with 10 bases matching TRBD1. CDR1 is SGHRS and CDR2 is YFSETQ in the germline V gene. J was trimmed by 7 bases and V by 2 bases; bases with no gene match: 5. There are 14 residues in the CDR3. The CDR3 DNA, read in part, is TGCGCCAGCAGCTTCGGGACAGGGGTCGGGACC. Residues: CASSFGTGVGT. The full CDR3 protein reads CASSFGTGVGTQYF.

About this clone: Read coverage stops 3 residues before the CDR3 terminus; the germline J gene supplies the remainder. The chain employs TRBV20-1 and TRBJ2-4, with a weak D call TRBD1 (6 bases). The CDR3 has 17 amino acids. Germline V gene sequence: CDR1 DFQATT, CDR2 SNEGSKA (reference sequence). The CDR3 bases that were read are TGCAGTGCTCCCCTAGGGGGTTATCGGCAGGCCAGTTCGCCT. Its protein is CSAPLGGYRQASSP. The whole CDR3 protein is CSAPLGGYRQASSPQYF.

Comments on this clone: Read coverage stops 3 residues before the CDR3 terminus; the germline J gene supplies the remainder. This chain uses TRBV9 with TRBJ2-2; TRBD1 is a possible D gene (5 bases). Trimming removed 0 bases at V and 4 bases at J, with 10 bases between. The CDR3 spans 15 residues. Germline values: CDR1 SGDLS, CDR2 YYNGEE. The CDR3 bases that were read are TGTGCCAGCAGCGTAGAAGGGGCCGGCACCGGGGAG. This gives the protein CASSVEGAGTGE. The whole CDR3 protein is CASSVEGAGTGELFF.

On this clone itself: The read finishes 3 residues shy of the CDR3 end, and the germline J gene is used to complete it. The genes are TRBV19 and TRBJ2-4, with 9 bases identical to TRBD1. The CDR3 totals 14 residues. Germline V gene data show CDR1 as LNHDA and CDR2 as SQIVND (reference sequence). The CDR3 loop is CASSKGTGINGQYF. The covered CDR3 bases are TGTGCCAGTAGTAAGGGGACAGGGATAAATGGT.

Concerning this clone: The CDR3 end is not reached by the read, which stops 3 residues before it; the germline J gene fills it in. The J gene is TRBJ1-2, the V gene TRBV10-3; no clear D. The length of the CDR3 is 12 residues. Looked up from germline, CDR1 is ENHRY and CDR2 is SYGVKD. The CDR3 bases that were read are TGTGCCATCAGTGAGTCCCACTACGAC. It translates to CAISESHYD. The full-length CDR3 reads as CAISESHYDYTF.

In the case of this clone: The CDR3 extends 3 residues past the end of the read, so its final part is completed from the germline J gene. The chain joins TRBV11-3 to TRBJ2-2; TRBD1 agrees at 8 bases. V lost 3 bases and J lost 6; bases outside the gene matches: 3. This CDR3 has 14 residues. The germline V gene encodes CDR1 SGHNT and CDR2 YENEEA. The CDR3 DNA, read in part, is TGTGCCAGCAGCTTCGGACAGGGTGCCGGGGAG. It specifies CASSFGQGAGE. The entire CDR3 reads CASSFGQGAGELFF.

In regard to this clone: The missing CDR3 end, 3 residues past where the read stops, is filled in from the germline J gene. J is TRBJ2-4 and V is TRBV5-1; TRBD1 aligns across 8 bases. Germline-derived CDR1 and CDR2 are SGHRS and YFSETQ. This CDR3 has 15 residues. The CDR3 bases that were read are TGCGCCAGCAGCTTGACAGGGGGGAAGATCGATGGT. Amino acids: CASSLTGGKIDG. The entire CDR3 protein reads CASSLTGGKIDGQYF.

With respect to this clone: The read is 3 residues too short to cover the CDR3 end, so that end is filled in from the germline J gene. This chain links TRBV30 with TRBJ2-6; TRBD1 is a possible D gene (6 bases). Germline CDR1 and CDR2: GTSNPN and SVGIG (reference sequence). Deletions cut 4 bases from V and 1 base from J, with 11 bases between. This CDR3 spans 15 amino acids. The sequenced part of the CDR3 DNA is TGTGCCTGGACCCGAGGGGGTTCTGGGGCCAACGTC. It translates to CAWTRGGSGANV. The full CDR3 is CAWTRGGSGANVLTF.

About this clone: The read stops 3 residues short of the end of the CDR3; the missing end is completed from the germline J gene. The V gene is TRBV7-3, the J gene TRBJ1-1; tentatively, D is TRBD1 (5 bases). This CDR3 contains 13 residues. Looked up from germline, CDR1 is SGHTA and CDR2 is FQGTGA. CDR3 bases read: TGTGCCAGCAGCCCCGGGACTAACCATGAG. Amino acids: CASSPGTNHE. The CDR3 reads in full as CASSPGTNHEAFF.

As regards this clone: The read gets to within 3 residues of the CDR3 end, and the germline J gene fills in the rest. The chain combines TRBV5-8 with TRBJ1-5, with 7 bases lining up with TRBD1. Germline CDR1 SGHTS, CDR2 YDEGEE. J lost 5 bases, V lost 4 bases, and 3 bases had no gene match. The CDR3 runs 13 residues. CDR3 in amino acids: CASSPQGYQPQHF. CDR3 DNA, as far as it was read: TGTGCCAGCAGCCCACAGGGGTATCAGCCC.

Notes on this clone: The read ends 3 residues before the CDR3 terminus; that terminus is restored from the germline J gene. The chain has TRBV20-1 and TRBJ2-3, with 8 bases fitting TRBD2. In germline, CDR1 is DFQATT, CDR2 SNEGSKA (reference sequence). The CDR3 sequence is 14 residues long. V lost 4 bases and J lost 5; bases outside the gene matches: 8. CDR3 sequence reads: CSAMTSATLDTQYF. The covered CDR3 bases are TGCAGTGCTATGACTAGCGCGACCTTAGATACG.

A note on this clone: The CDR3 extends 3 residues past the end of the read, so its final part is completed from the germline J gene. The rearrangement joins TRBV23-1 to TRBJ1-5, with 9 bases lining up with TRBD1. TRBV23-1 is sorted into the ORF group, with uncertain function. Unmatched junction bases numbered 13, after V lost 6 bases and J lost 4 bases. This CDR3 is 17 amino acids long. Partial CDR3 DNA: TGCGCCAGCAGCCTCACAGGGGGCGCTTGGAGAAATCAGCCC. Its protein product is CASSLTGGAWRNQP. The CDR3 in its entirety is CASSLTGGAWRNQPQHF.

Of note for this clone: The CDR3 end is not reached by the read, which stops 3 residues before it; the germline J gene fills it in. The rearrangement uses TRBV7-8 and TRBJ1-2; TRBD1 agrees at 7 bases. The germline gives CDR1 SGHVS, CDR2 FQNEAQ. The CDR3 totals 14 residues. The DNA read from the CDR3 is TGTGCCAGCAGCTTAGCGACAGGGATCAACGAC. It is translated as CASSLATGIND. The entire CDR3 protein reads CASSLATGINDYTF.

A note on this clone: The sequenced fragment ends 3 residues before the CDR3 boundary, so the rest is inferred from the germline J gene. This chain links TRBV27 with TRBJ1-2; D is ambiguous. CDR1 and CDR2 from the germline V gene are MNHEY and SMNVEV (reference sequence). V lost 2 bases and J 1 base, leaving 8 bases between the germline ends. This CDR3 region has 14 residues. The CDR3 DNA, read in part, is TGTGCCAGCAGTTTAATGGCACATAACTATGGC. Translation: CASSLMAHNYG. From start to end, the CDR3 is CASSLMAHNYGYTF.

A word on this clone: The read terminates 3 residues ahead of where the CDR3 ends, so the germline J gene completes it. The chain combines TRBV10-3 with TRBJ2-4, with D possibly TRBD1 on 6 matching bases. The CDR3 runs to 15 residues. Per germline, CDR1 ENHRY and CDR2 SYGVKD. This CDR3 reads CAISWAVGANQPQYF. Partial CDR3 DNA: TGTGCCATCAGTTGGGCCGTGGGGGCAAATCAGCCT.

Incomplete CDR3 DNA: TGTGCCACCGCAGGGGACACGAACACTGAA. Translating it yields CATAGDTNTE. The entire CDR3 protein is CATAGDTNTEAFF. The genes are TRBV10-3 and TRBJ1-1, with a weak D call TRBD1 (6 bases). The read terminates 3 residues ahead of where the CDR3 ends, so the germline J gene completes it. Trimming pared 10 bases from V and 1 base from J, leaving 13 bases between. The CDR3 runs 13 residues. Germline V gene lookup returns CDR1 ENHRY and CDR2 SYGVKD.

Remarks on this clone: The read comes to an end 3 residues before the CDR3 does, leaving the germline J gene to fill in the end. This chain uses TRBV2 with TRBJ1-2, with 9 bases identical to TRBD1. With V trimmed by 6 bases and J by 4 bases, 6 bases remained unmatched. Germline assignment: CDR1 SNHLY and CDR2 FYNNEI. This CDR3 spans 14 amino acids. CDR3 bases read: TGTGCCAGCAGCGACGGGACAGGGTCCTATGGC. Translating gives CASSDGTGSYG. The entire CDR3 is CASSDGTGSYGYTF.

The DNA read from the CDR3 is TGTGCCAGCAGCTTAGTTGGTAGCCGCGGCGAG. As protein: CASSLVGSRGE. The whole CDR3 protein reads CASSLVGSRGEQYF. This rearrangement joins TRBV11-2 to TRBJ2-7; D uncertain. The read falls 3 residues short of the CDR3 end, and the missing part is taken from the germline J gene. Germline values: CDR1 SGHAT, CDR2 FQNNGV. V was trimmed by 1 base and J by 6 bases, leaving 13 bases between them. The CDR3 is made up of 14 amino acids.

For this clone: The read ends 3 residues early relative to the CDR3; the germline J gene fills the gap. The chain combines TRBV20-1 with TRBJ2-5, with 10 bases matching TRBD1. After removal of 3 bases from V and 5 bases from J, the junction contained 15 bases not matched to a gene. CDR3 length: 17 residues. In germline, CDR1 is DFQATT, CDR2 SNEGSKA (reference sequence). Partial CDR3 DNA: TGCAGTGCTAGTTCCGGGACAGGGGTTTTCTGGGGTGAGACC. As protein: CSASSGTGVFWGET. Given in full, the CDR3 is CSASSGTGVFWGETQYF.